Listed below are T cell receptor beta chains from one sample, sequenced in a study of patients and donors after allogeneic stem cell transplantation. One entry per CDR3 protein results from TCRdb running MiXCR on the RT-PCR reads. This table has approximately 200,000 distinct CDR3 sequences, 38% appearing once. The sequencing input was blood, either unsorted or a sorted T cell fraction (not recorded which). These TCRs come from a human donor who was either an allogeneic HSCT recipient or a stem cell or donor lymphocyte infusion donor (not recorded which). It is not recorded whose cells these are; they may come from a transplant donor. Both conserved end residues are part of each CDR3. Fields, in order: D gene, clone size, J gene, V gene, CDR3 DNA, CDR3 protein. A D gene is named only where the DNA matches it firmly. Clone size is not always given. Where it is, it says once, few, many or a class for expanded clones.

- | few | TRBJ1-1 | TRBV7-9 | TGTGCCAGCAGCCTAAATCCTGCTGAGGCTGAAGCTTTCTTT | CASSLNPAEAEAFF
- | - | TRBJ1-5 | TRBV18 | TGTGCCAGCTCACCCTCCGGGGTGAATCAGCCCCAGCATTTT | CASSPSGVNQPQHF
- | - | TRBJ1-4 | TRBV4-2 | TGTGCCAGCAGCCAAAGAGGGGCGAATGAAAAACTGTTTTTT | CASSQRGANEKLFF
- | - | TRBJ2-3 | TRBV5-1 | TGCGCCAGCAGCAGGGGGGCAGGGACTTCAACAGATACGCAGTATTTT | CASSRGAGTSTDTQYF
TRBD2 | - | TRBJ2-1 | TRBV4-2 | TGTGCCAGCAGCCTCGGGGGGGCCGACTACAATGAGCAGTTCTTC | CASSLGGADYNEQFF
TRBD1 | - | TRBJ2-3 | TRBV20-1 | TGCAGTGCCAAGGGGACAGGAAGCACAGATACGCAGTATTTT | CSAKGTGSTDTQYF
TRBD2 | - | TRBJ2-7 | TRBV20-1 | TGCAGTGCTAATAGCGGGGGGACCTCCTACGAGCAGTACTTC | CSANSGGTSYEQYF
TRBD1 | - | TRBJ2-7 | TRBV2 | TGTGCCAGCAGTGGAACCGGACAGGGTGTGGGTAACGAGCAGTACTTC | CASSGTGQGVGNEQYF
- | - | TRBJ2-2 | TRBV7-8 | TGTGCCAGCAGCCCCAAGAATCGGGAGCTGTTTTTT | CASSPKNRELFF
- | - | TRBJ2-7 | TRBV29-1 | TGCAGCGTTGGTGACACCTTATACGAGCAGTACTTC | CSVGDTLYEQYF
- | - | TRBJ2-1 | TRBV30 | TGTGCCTGGAGTTCAACAGGGTTTTTCCCCTACAATGAGCAGTTCTTC | CAWSSTGFFPYNEQFF
- | - | TRBJ2-2 | TRBV4-1 | TGCGCCAGCAGCCTGTCTCCGAACACCGGGGAGCTGTTTTTT | CASSLSPNTGELFF
- | few | TRBJ1-2 | TRBV4-2 | TGTGCCAGCAGCCAGGAGATCCCGCATTACTATGGCTACACCTTC | CASSQEIPHYYGYTF
- | - | TRBJ1-3 | TRBV7-9 | TGTGCCAGCAGCTTAGCGGGTTTCTCTGGAAACACCATATATTTT | CASSLAGFSGNTIYF
- | few | TRBJ1-6 | TRBV20-1 | TGCAGTGCCCAGAGGCGACAGAGCTCCTATAATTCACCCCTCCACTTT | CSAQRRQSSYNSPLHF
TRBD1 | few | TRBJ1-3 | TRBV20-1 | TGCAGTGCTGGACGACAGGGGGATGGAAACACCATATATTTT | CSAGRQGDGNTIYF
- | once | TRBJ1-2 | TRBV6-5 | TGTGCCAGCAGTCTGGACCCGACAGGCCTCTATGGCTACACCTTC | CASSLDPTGLYGYTF
- | once | TRBJ2-7 | TRBV5-5 | TGTGCCAGCAGCCCCCTTACAACGAACTACGAGCAGTACTTC | CASSPLTTNYEQYF
- | - | TRBJ1-1 | TRBV20-1 | TGCAGTGCTAGACTATCCCCCGGGGGGGGCCACACTGAAGCTTTCTTT | CSARLSPGGGHTEAFF
TRBD2 | few | TRBJ2-7 | TRBV10-3 | TGTGCCATCAGTGACCGGACTAGCGGGGGCCCCTACGAGCAGTACTTC | CAISDRTSGGPYEQYF
- | - | TRBJ1-1 | TRBV20-1 | TGCAGTGTTCTACCTTACTTAGGCGTTGTGAACACTGAAGCTTTCTTT | CSVLPYLGVVNTEAFF
- | few | TRBJ1-4 | TRBV12-3/TRBV12-4 | TGTGCCAGCAGGTCCGGGCAGAGTGTTAATGAAAAACTGTTTTTT | CASRSGQSVNEKLFF
TRBD2 | few | TRBJ2-5 | TRBV27 | TGTGCCAGCAGTTACGGACTAGCGGGGCAAGAGACCCAGTACTTC | CASSYGLAGQETQYF
- | many | TRBJ1-5 | TRBV6-5 | TGTGCCAGCAGAAGACAGGCCACTAGCAATCAGCCCCAGCATTTT | CASRRQATSNQPQHF
TRBD1 | - | TRBJ2-3 | TRBV12-3/TRBV12-4 | TGTGCCAGCAGTCCTGCCGTAGGACAGGGAACAGATACGCAGTATTTT | CASSPAVGQGTDTQYF
- | once | TRBJ2-4 | TRBV5-5 | TGTGCCAGCAGCTTGGATGGGCATGGCATTCAGTACTTC | CASSLDGHGIQYF
TRBD1 | few | TRBJ1-5 | TRBV7-8 | TGTGCCAGCAGCTTAGAGGGACAGAGGGATCAGCCCCAGCATTTT | CASSLEGQRDQPQHF
- | - | TRBJ1-2 | TRBV7-8 | TGTGCCAGCAGCTTAGGCGTGCCGGACCTATATGGCTACACCTTC | CASSLGVPDLYGYTF
- | - | TRBJ1-2 | TRBV6-5 | TGTGCCAGCAGTCTGACAGAATACTTTAACTATGGCTACACCTTC | CASSLTEYFNYGYTF
- | once | TRBJ1-4 | TRBV12-3/TRBV12-4 | TGTGCCAGCGCGACCGATTGGGAAAAACTGTTTTTT | CASATDWEKLFF
- | - | TRBJ1-2 | TRBV4-1 | TGCGCCAGCAGCCAAGAACCCCCGACTAAAGAGACCTATGGCTACACCTTC | CASSQEPPTKETYGYTF
- | - | TRBJ1-2 | TRBV12-3/TRBV12-4 | TGTGCCAGCAGTTTCCACAGGGTCCCCCTTACTAACTATGGCTACACCTTC | CASSFHRVPLTNYGYTF
- | - | TRBJ2-7 | TRBV29-1 | TGCAGCGTTGCGGGACACCCGGCTCCCTACGAGCAGTACTTC | CSVAGHPAPYEQYF
- | medium-sized | TRBJ1-2 | TRBV6-6 | TGTGCCATACGGACAGTCTATGGCTACACCTTC | CAIRTVYGYTF
TRBD1 | few | TRBJ1-1 | TRBV18 | TGTGCCAGCTCACCACCGGGACAGGGAAAAGCTTTCTTT | CASSPPGQGKAFF
TRBD1 | - | TRBJ2-7 | TRBV18 | TGTGCCAGCTCGCCCACGACAGGGGGCTCCTACGAGCAGTACTTC | CASSPTTGGSYEQYF
TRBD1 | few | TRBJ2-5 | TRBV11-2 | TGTGCCAGCAGGCATCAGGGGGCCGAAGAGACCCAGTACTTC | CASRHQGAEETQYF
TRBD1 | once | TRBJ2-3 | TRBV28 | TGTGCCAGCAGGACCGGACAGGGGGTCACAGATACGCAGTATTTT | CASRTGQGVTDTQYF
- | - | TRBJ1-6 | TRBV5-1 | TGCGCCAGCAGCTGGGCGGATTCCTATAATTCACCCCTCCACTTT | CASSWADSYNSPLHF
TRBD1 | once | TRBJ2-7 | TRBV13 | TGTGCCAGCAGCTTATATGGGACAGGGGGCTACGAGCAGTACTTC | CASSLYGTGGYEQYF
- | - | TRBJ2-7 | TRBV20-1 | TGCAGTGGGGTGGCAGGGGCCTACGAGCAGTACTTC | CSGVAGAYEQYF
TRBD1 | - | TRBJ2-1 | TRBV7-6 | TGTGCCAGCAGCTTAGTTACGAGACAGGGGGCAAATGAGCAGTTCTTC | CASSLVTRQGANEQFF
- | - | TRBJ1-1 | TRBV12-3/TRBV12-4 | TGTGCCAGCAGTTTCGAAGTTCCCCCTGAAGCTTTCTTT | CASSFEVPPEAFF
TRBD1 | few | TRBJ1-6 | TRBV20-1 | TGCAGTGCTGGGGACAGGAATAATTCACCCCTCCACTTT | CSAGDRNNSPLHF
- | - | TRBJ2-2 | TRBV5-1 | TGCGCCAGCAGCTTAGGCGAAAACGGGGAGCTGTTTTTT | CASSLGENGELFF
- | - | TRBJ2-7 | TRBV20-1 | TGCAGTGCTAGATACCCTCCGGGACTTGACTCGGGGTACTTC | CSARYPPGLDSGYF
- | few | TRBJ1-1 | TRBV15 | TGTGCCCCCCGGACGGACACCCGGGACACTGAAGCTTTCTTT | CAPRTDTRDTEAFF
- | - | TRBJ1-1 | TRBV11-2 | TGTGCCAGCAGCTCACAGGGTACCGGGGACACTGAAGCTTTCTTT | CASSSQGTGDTEAFF
- | - | TRBJ1-1 | TRBV20-1 | TGCAGTGCTAGCGGAGGCAGGGGAGAAACTGAAGCTTTCTTT | CSASGGRGETEAFF
- | - | TRBJ2-3 | TRBV5-1 | TGCGCCAGCAGCTACATTAGCACAGATACGCAGTATTTT | CASSYISTDTQYF
- | - | TRBJ2-1 | TRBV5-1 | TGCGCCAGCAGCTTGGGTGGCGGGGAGTGGTACAATGAGCAGTTCTTC | CASSLGGGEWYNEQFF
- | - | TRBJ2-1 | TRBV3-1 | TGTGCCAGCAGCCAAGAAACCAGGTACAATGAGCAGTTCTTC | CASSQETRYNEQFF
- | - | TRBJ2-5 | TRBV12-3/TRBV12-4 | TGTGCCAGCAGTTTAACGTCAGGGCGGACGCCCCTTCCCATTCAAGAGACCCAGTACTTC | CASSLTSGRTPLPIQETQYF
TRBD1 | - | TRBJ2-5 | TRBV27 | TGTGCCAGCAGTTTATGGAGACGAGGGGACAGACAAGAGACCCAGTACTTC | CASSLWRRGDRQETQYF
- | - | TRBJ1-3 | TRBV5-1 | TGCGCCAGCAGCTTGGCAGGGACTCGACGTGGAAACACCATATATTTT | CASSLAGTRRGNTIYF
- | few | TRBJ2-3 | TRBV6-6 | TGTGCCAGCAGTTACCCGCAGGGACCAGATACGCAGTATTTT | CASSYPQGPDTQYF
- | few | TRBJ2-7 | TRBV6-5 | TGTGCCAGCAGCCTCCAGACAGTGTCGGGTCGGCAGTACTTC | CASSLQTVSGRQYF
- | - | TRBJ1-2 | TRBV5-6 | TGTGCCAGCAGCTCGTGGGGGGACTATGGCTACACCTTC | CASSSWGDYGYTF